The clone carrying this T cell receptor beta chain was seen many times. The target antigen is unknown. The data were obtained in a study of T cells in Graves' hyperthyroidism and ophthalmopathy. General study results and limits: Ophthalmopathy, which appeared later, was predicted by the model a median approximately six months before onset. A model of 13 V-J pairs discriminated ophthalmopathy from stable hyperthyroidism.

It was RNA transcripts that yielded the amplified TCR beta CDR3 regions. A first-round RT-PCR of the TCR CDR3 used the HTBI primer set. Using its own MiXCR run on the multiplex PCR reads, TCRdb lists one record per CDR3 protein. The repertoire holds approximately 150,000 distinct CDR3 sequences, about a tenth seen once, with about 20% in the top ten. The germline gives CDR1 SEHNR, CDR2 FQNEAQ (reference sequence). V lost 5 bases and J lost 5, with 10 bases in between. The CDR3 is made up of 12 amino acids. The receptor was isolated from a woman aged 18-35 years with Graves' hyperthyroidism that later progressed to Graves' ophthalmopathy. The sequencing sample was made of blood. The J gene is TRBJ2-7, the V gene TRBV7-9, with no clear D. CDR3 nucleotide sequence: TGTGCCAGCAGCCCAGAGATCCACGAGCAGTACTTC. Translated: CASSPEIHEQYF. Full variable domain (outside the CDR3, taken from reference TRBV7-9 and TRBJ2-7): DTGVSQNPRHKITKRGQNVTFRCDPISEHNRLYWYRQTLGQGPEFLTYFQNEAQLEKSRLLSDRFSAERPKGSFSTLEIQRTEQGDSAMYLCASSPEIHEQYFGPGTRLTVT.